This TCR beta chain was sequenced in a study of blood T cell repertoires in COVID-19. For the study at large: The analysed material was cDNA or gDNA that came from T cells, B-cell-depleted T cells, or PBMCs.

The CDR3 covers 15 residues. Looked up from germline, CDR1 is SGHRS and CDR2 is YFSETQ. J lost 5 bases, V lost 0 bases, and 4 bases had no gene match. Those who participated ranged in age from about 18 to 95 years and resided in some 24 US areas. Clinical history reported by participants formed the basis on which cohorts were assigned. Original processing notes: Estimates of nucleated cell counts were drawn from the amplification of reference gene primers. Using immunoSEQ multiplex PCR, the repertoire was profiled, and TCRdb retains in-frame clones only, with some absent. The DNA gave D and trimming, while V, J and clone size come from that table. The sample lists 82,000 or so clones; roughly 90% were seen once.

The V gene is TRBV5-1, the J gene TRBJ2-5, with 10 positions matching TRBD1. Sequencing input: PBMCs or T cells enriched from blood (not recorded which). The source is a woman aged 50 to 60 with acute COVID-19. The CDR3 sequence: CASSLGQGARETQYF. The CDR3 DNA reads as TGCGCCAGCAGCTTGGGACAGGGGGCTCGGGAGACCCAGTACTTC.